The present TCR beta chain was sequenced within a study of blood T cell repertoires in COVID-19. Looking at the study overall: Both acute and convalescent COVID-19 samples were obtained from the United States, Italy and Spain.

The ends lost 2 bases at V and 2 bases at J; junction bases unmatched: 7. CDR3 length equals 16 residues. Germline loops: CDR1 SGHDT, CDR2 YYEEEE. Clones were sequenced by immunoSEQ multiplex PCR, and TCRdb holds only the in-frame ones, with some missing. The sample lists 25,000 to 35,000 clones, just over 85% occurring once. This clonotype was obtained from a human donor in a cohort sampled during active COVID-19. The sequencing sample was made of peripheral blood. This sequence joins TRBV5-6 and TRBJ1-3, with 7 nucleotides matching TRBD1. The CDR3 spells CASSFRGAGPGNTIYF. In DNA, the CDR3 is TGTGCCAGCAGCTTCAGGGGGGCCGGACCTGGAAACACCATATATTTT. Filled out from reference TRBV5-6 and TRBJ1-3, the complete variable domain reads DAGVTQSPTHLIKTRGQQVTLRCSPKSGHDTVSWYQQALGQGPQFIFQYYEEEERQRGNFPDRFSGHQFPNYSSELNVNALLLGDSALYLCASSFRGAGPGNTIYFGEGSWLTVV.